Described below is a single TCR beta chain sequence and its context. Its antigen is still unknown. Time point in this sample: week 23, last vaccination. A 20-mer mutant IDH1 peptide at 300 ug was injected subcutaneously with topical imiquimod. Newly diagnosed WHO grade 3 or 4 IDH1-mutant, ATRX-lost astrocytomas were identified in the donors. The data belong to a study of a mutant IDH1 vaccine in newly diagnosed glioma. Study-level background: Every participant had undergone radiotherapy, temozolomide, or both before, and most underwent both.

The CDR3 contains 12 residues. The ends were cut back, 7 bases at V and 7 bases at J, with 10 bases in the middle. Per germline, CDR1 SNHLY and CDR2 FYNNEI. The data were produced by immunoSEQ multiplex PCR, yet TCRdb's version contains in-frame clones alone and is incomplete. Counted here are 40,000 to 50,000 clones, 65% to 80% occurring once; the ten biggest clones make up 5.3%. The receptor was derived from a man in his fifties with glioma. The material sequenced was PBMCs, taken from a glioma patient whose treatment included an IDH1 peptide vaccine. The gene calls are TRBV2 and TRBJ1-4; D is undetermined. The CDR3 sequence: CASTLEAEKLFF. The CDR3 region has the DNA TGTGCCAGCACGCTAGAGGCTGAAAAACTGTTTTTT.